This is a list of T cell receptor beta chains from one sample in a study of technical replicates of blood from several donors. Profiling relied on immunoSEQ multiplex PCR, and the TCRdb table lists in-frame clones only, not all of them. This repertoire shows some 48,000 clones, roughly 95% found once; its top ten account for roughly 0.36%. What was sequenced was T cells isolated from PBMCs. These receptors all come from a human donor in good health. Both conserved end residues are part of each CDR3. The order of the fields is CDR3 DNA, CDR3 protein, J gene, clone size, V gene, D gene. D genes are given only for firm matches. Not all rows give a size; the values are once, few, many and, for expanded clones, a class.

CDR3nt: TGTGCCAGCGGGGGACAGGGCCCGCCGGAGCAGTACTTC
CDR3aa: CASGGQGPPEQYF
j_gene: TRBJ2-7
abundance: -
v_gene: TRBV27
d_gene: TRBD1

CDR3nt: TGTGCCAGCAGTCAAACAGGGGCCTCAACCGGGGAGCTGTTTTTT
CDR3aa: CASSQTGASTGELFF
j_gene: TRBJ2-2
abundance: -
v_gene: TRBV27
d_gene: TRBD1

CDR3nt: TGTGCCTGGAGTGGGCTAGCGGCCTACAATGAGCAGTTCTTC
CDR3aa: CAWSGLAAYNEQFF
j_gene: TRBJ2-1
abundance: -
v_gene: TRBV30
d_gene: TRBD2

CDR3nt: TGTGCCAGTAGTGCGTACCCGACTAGCTACGTTGAGCAGTTCTTC
CDR3aa: CASSAYPTSYVEQFF
j_gene: TRBJ2-1
abundance: -
v_gene: TRBV19
d_gene: TRBD2

CDR3nt: TGCGCCAGCAGCTACACAGGGGATACAGATACGCAGTATTTT
CDR3aa: CASSYTGDTDTQYF
j_gene: TRBJ2-3
abundance: -
v_gene: TRBV5-1
d_gene: TRBD1

CDR3nt: TGTGCCAGCAGTTTAATGGGAGGGGGACACGAGCAGTACTTC
CDR3aa: CASSLMGGGHEQYF
j_gene: TRBJ2-7
abundance: -
v_gene: TRBV28
d_gene: -

CDR3nt: TGTGCCAGCAGTTTCGGGATGAGGAACACTGAAGCTTTCTTT
CDR3aa: CASSFGMRNTEAFF
j_gene: TRBJ1-1
abundance: -
v_gene: TRBV28
d_gene: -

CDR3nt: TGCGCCAGCAGCCACCGCCAACAGGGAGGGACTGAAGCTTTCTTT
CDR3aa: CASSHRQQGGTEAFF
j_gene: TRBJ1-1
abundance: -
v_gene: TRBV4-1
d_gene: -

CDR3nt: TGTGCCAGCAGCCAAGGTCGAGGGACTGAAGCTTTCTTT
CDR3aa: CASSQGRGTEAFF
j_gene: TRBJ1-1
abundance: -
v_gene: TRBV4-2
d_gene: -

CDR3nt: TGTGCCAGCAGTTTTTCTGGTGCCGGCTATGGCTACACCTTC
CDR3aa: CASSFSGAGYGYTF
j_gene: TRBJ1-2
abundance: -
v_gene: TRBV27
d_gene: -

CDR3nt: TGTGCCAGCAGCATAACAGGGGGCTCAACCCCTGAAGCTTTCTTT
CDR3aa: CASSITGGSTPEAFF
j_gene: TRBJ1-1
abundance: -
v_gene: TRBV7-9
d_gene: TRBD1

CDR3nt: TGTGCCAGCATAGGGGATGGGGATACGCAGTATTTT
CDR3aa: CASIGDGDTQYF
j_gene: TRBJ2-3
abundance: -
v_gene: TRBV2
d_gene: -

CDR3nt: TGTGCCAGTAGTATTAAGGGAGACGGAGACAGGGCGTACCTTCACCCCTACGAGCAGTACTTC
CDR3aa: CASSIKGDGDRAYLHPYEQYF
j_gene: TRBJ2-7
abundance: -
v_gene: TRBV19
d_gene: TRBD1

CDR3nt: TGTGCCAGTAGTATTAGGGGACAAAACACTGAAGCTTTCTTT
CDR3aa: CASSIRGQNTEAFF
j_gene: TRBJ1-1
abundance: -
v_gene: TRBV19
d_gene: -

CDR3nt: TGCGCCAGCAGCCGGACCGGGACAGCCTACGACGAGCAGTACTTC
CDR3aa: CASSRTGTAYDEQYF
j_gene: TRBJ2-7
abundance: -
v_gene: TRBV4-1
d_gene: TRBD1

CDR3nt: TGTGCCAGCAGCTTGACTAGCGGACTAAGCTCCTACAATGAGCAGTTCTTC
CDR3aa: CASSLTSGLSSYNEQFF
j_gene: TRBJ2-1
abundance: -
v_gene: TRBV7-2
d_gene: TRBD2

CDR3nt: TGTGCCAGCAGCTTCGCGGGGAAGACTAATGAAAAACTGTTTTTT
CDR3aa: CASSFAGKTNEKLFF
j_gene: TRBJ1-4
abundance: -
v_gene: TRBV11-1
d_gene: -

CDR3nt: TGTGCCAGCAGCCAACAACTACCACCGGGACTAGCGGGAATTTTGAGCACAGATACGCAGTATTTT
CDR3aa: CASSQQLPPGLAGILSTDTQYF
j_gene: TRBJ2-3
abundance: -
v_gene: TRBV14
d_gene: TRBD2

CDR3nt: TGTGCCAGCAGCTTGGCGGGACAGGGACTCTTACAGCCCCAGCATTTT
CDR3aa: CASSLAGQGLLQPQHF
j_gene: TRBJ1-5
abundance: -
v_gene: TRBV5-6
d_gene: TRBD1

CDR3nt: TGTGCCAGCTCACCAAGCGGTGGAAAGAACACTGAAGCTTTCTTT
CDR3aa: CASSPSGGKNTEAFF
j_gene: TRBJ1-1
abundance: -
v_gene: TRBV18
d_gene: -

CDR3nt: TGTGCCAGCAGCTATTTTTTTTCGGGGGCTAACTATGGCTACACCTTC
CDR3aa: CASSYFFSGANYGYTF
j_gene: TRBJ1-2
abundance: -
v_gene: TRBV7-8
d_gene: -

CDR3nt: TGTGCCAGCAGTGGAAACTGGGGACAGGGAATGAGGCCCGGGGAGCTGTTTTTT
CDR3aa: CASSGNWGQGMRPGELFF
j_gene: TRBJ2-2
abundance: once
v_gene: TRBV25-1
d_gene: TRBD1

CDR3nt: TGTGCCAGCAGGACCCTGGAGGGTACCGGGGAGCTGTTTTTT
CDR3aa: CASRTLEGTGELFF
j_gene: TRBJ2-2
abundance: -
v_gene: TRBV6-4
d_gene: -

CDR3nt: TGTGCCAGCAGCGTAGATCCCCTTTATCCTGGAAACACCATATATTTT
CDR3aa: CASSVDPLYPGNTIYF
j_gene: TRBJ1-3
abundance: few
v_gene: TRBV9
d_gene: -

CDR3nt: TGCGCCAGCAGCCAAGTTAGCGGGAGGACGGAGACCCAGTACTTC
CDR3aa: CASSQVSGRTETQYF
j_gene: TRBJ2-5
abundance: -
v_gene: TRBV4-1
d_gene: TRBD2

CDR3nt: TGTGCCAGCAGCTTTGCCACGGGGACTCATCAAGAGACCCAGTACTTC
CDR3aa: CASSFATGTHQETQYF
j_gene: TRBJ2-5
abundance: -
v_gene: TRBV5-6
d_gene: -

CDR3nt: TGTGCCAGTCGACAGGGACGCTCCTACAATGAGCAGTTCTTC
CDR3aa: CASRQGRSYNEQFF
j_gene: TRBJ2-1
abundance: -
v_gene: TRBV6-5
d_gene: TRBD1

CDR3nt: TGTGCCAGCAGTGGTTCAGGGGGCTCTGGAGAGACCCAGTACTTC
CDR3aa: CASSGSGGSGETQYF
j_gene: TRBJ2-5
abundance: -
v_gene: TRBV6-1
d_gene: TRBD1

CDR3nt: TGCGCCAGCAGCCCCGGACAGGGAGCTTTCTTT
CDR3aa: CASSPGQGAFF
j_gene: TRBJ1-1
abundance: -
v_gene: TRBV5-1
d_gene: TRBD1

CDR3nt: TGTGCCAGCAGTGAAACGCACAGGGGTGAGGGGGCCCAGTACTTC
CDR3aa: CASSETHRGEGAQYF
j_gene: TRBJ2-5
abundance: -
v_gene: TRBV2
d_gene: TRBD1

CDR3nt: TGTGCCAGCACCCTAGGGGGGGAGAACACTGAAGCTTTCTTT
CDR3aa: CASTLGGENTEAFF
j_gene: TRBJ1-1
abundance: -
v_gene: TRBV6-6
d_gene: -

CDR3nt: TGTGCCAGCACTATTCAACAGGGACAGCCCCAGCATTTT
CDR3aa: CASTIQQGQPQHF
j_gene: TRBJ1-5
abundance: -
v_gene: TRBV6-1
d_gene: -

CDR3nt: TGCAGCGTTGTTTATGACAGCATGAACACTGAAGCTTTCTTT
CDR3aa: CSVVYDSMNTEAFF
j_gene: TRBJ1-1
abundance: -
v_gene: TRBV29-1
d_gene: -

CDR3nt: TGCGCCAGCAGCTTGAGCGCAGCGGGGGGCTACAATGAGCAGTTCTTC
CDR3aa: CASSLSAAGGYNEQFF
j_gene: TRBJ2-1
abundance: -
v_gene: TRBV4-1
d_gene: TRBD2

CDR3nt: TGTGCCAGCAGCTTAAGTCTGGGACAGGGATCGTTCGGCTACACCTTC
CDR3aa: CASSLSLGQGSFGYTF
j_gene: TRBJ1-2
abundance: -
v_gene: TRBV7-9
d_gene: TRBD1

CDR3nt: TGCGCCAGCAGCTTGGTAGGAGTGTGGAACACTGAAGCTTTCTTT
CDR3aa: CASSLVGVWNTEAFF
j_gene: TRBJ1-1
abundance: once
v_gene: TRBV5-1
d_gene: -

CDR3nt: TGTGCCAGCAGCCGGACACAACCTAGCACAGATACGCAGTATTTT
CDR3aa: CASSRTQPSTDTQYF
j_gene: TRBJ2-3
abundance: -
v_gene: TRBV5-8
d_gene: -

CDR3nt: TGTGCCAGCAGCTCCCAGGCCGTCTCCTACGAGCAGTACTTC
CDR3aa: CASSSQAVSYEQYF
j_gene: TRBJ2-7
abundance: -
v_gene: TRBV5-6
d_gene: -

CDR3nt: TGTGCCAGGGGGGGGCCGGGACTAGCGGGAGGCTACGAGCAGTACTTC
CDR3aa: CARGGPGLAGGYEQYF
j_gene: TRBJ2-7
abundance: -
v_gene: TRBV6-6
d_gene: TRBD2

CDR3nt: TGCGCCAGCAGCCAAGAGGACAGACTGTACGAGCAGTACTTC
CDR3aa: CASSQEDRLYEQYF
j_gene: TRBJ2-7
abundance: -
v_gene: TRBV4-3
d_gene: -

CDR3nt: TGCAGCGTTGAAGTGGTCAGGGGCAACGAGCAGTACTTC
CDR3aa: CSVEVVRGNEQYF
j_gene: TRBJ2-7
abundance: once
v_gene: TRBV29-1
d_gene: -

CDR3nt: TGTGCCAGCAGCTTAGCGCCGAGGAGCACTGAAGCTTTCTTT
CDR3aa: CASSLAPRSTEAFF
j_gene: TRBJ1-1
abundance: -
v_gene: TRBV7-8
d_gene: -

CDR3nt: TGTGCCAGCAGCCTCAGGGCACATGGAACAGATACGCAGTATTTT
CDR3aa: CASSLRAHGTDTQYF
j_gene: TRBJ2-3
abundance: once
v_gene: TRBV9
d_gene: -

CDR3nt: TGTGCCAGCAGCCCCCACCCGACAGGGGAATATGGCTACACCTTC
CDR3aa: CASSPHPTGEYGYTF
j_gene: TRBJ1-2
abundance: -
v_gene: TRBV6-5
d_gene: TRBD1

CDR3nt: TGTGCCAGCAGACGACAGGGCTACACCGGGGAGCTGTTTTTT
CDR3aa: CASRRQGYTGELFF
j_gene: TRBJ2-2
abundance: -
v_gene: TRBV6-6
d_gene: TRBD1

CDR3nt: TGTGCCTGGAGTGTACCGGGACTAGCGCCAGAGCAGTTCTTC
CDR3aa: CAWSVPGLAPEQFF
j_gene: TRBJ2-1
abundance: -
v_gene: TRBV30
d_gene: TRBD2

CDR3nt: TGTGCCAGCAGCTTAGACAGGGGGATCAGTGAGCAGTTCTTC
CDR3aa: CASSLDRGISEQFF
j_gene: TRBJ2-1
abundance: -
v_gene: TRBV11-1
d_gene: TRBD1